The clone carrying this TCR beta chain showed up many times. V lost 2 bases and J lost 2, with 13 bases in between. CDR3 size: 15 residues. Germline V gene sequence: CDR1 GTSNPN, CDR2 SVGIG (reference sequence). Investigators prepared the TCR beta libraries by applying iRepertoire HTBI primers and Arm-PCR of CDR3 regions. TCRdb recomputed calls from the multiplex PCR reads with MiXCR, one row per CDR3 protein. The sample lists about 530,000 distinct CDR3 sequences; 15% to 20% were seen once. The time point here: newly diagnosed GD, antithyroid drugs for less than 3 months. Extracted PBMC RNA gave rise to the TCR library. The data originate from a study of regulatory T cells in long-lasting Graves disease. These same records also appear under a second study, on T cells in Graves' hyperthyroidism and ophthalmopathy.

The input for sequencing was peripheral blood mononuclear cells (PBMCs), taken at new diagnosis, from a patient treated with antithyroid drugs. The origin of this receptor is a woman in her forties or fifties with Graves disease. This chain joins TRBV30 and TRBJ1-5; D gene ambiguous. CDR3 sequence: CAWSFRPRGNQPQHF. The CDR3 DNA sequence: TGTGCCTGGAGTTTTAGGCCAAGAGGCAATCAGCCCCAGCATTTT. Full variable domain (remainder filled in from reference TRBV30 and TRBJ1-5): SQTIHQWPATLVQPVGSPLSLECTVEGTSNPNLYWYRQAAGRGLQLLFYSVGIGQISSEVPQNLSASRPQDRQFILSSKKLLLSDSGFYLCAWSFRPRGNQPQHFGDGTRLSIL.